A selection of T cell receptor beta chains follows, all from one sample in a study of CD8+CD57+ T cells in acquired aplastic anemia. TCRdb reprocessed the reads with MiXCR, giving one entry per CDR3 protein. The sample carries hundreds of thousands of distinct CDR3 sequences, 45% to 65% recorded once. The sequenced sample consisted of sorted CD4+, CD8+, or CD8+CD57+ T cells (not recorded which) from PBMCs. These receptors came from a human donor with aplastic anemia. Both conserved end residues are part of each CDR3. D genes are given only for firm matches. Expanded clones get a size class; other rows say once, few or many, or leave the size out.

J | V | D | size | CDR3 | DNA
TRBJ2-3 | TRBV2 | - | - | CASSGLGFSGTNTQYF | TGTGCCAGCAGCGGGCTAGGGTTTAGTGGCACGAATACGCAGTATTTT
TRBJ1-5 | TRBV7-2 | - | many | CASSFVNQPQHF | TGTGCCAGCAGCTTCGTAAATCAGCCCCAGCATTTT
TRBJ2-2 | TRBV25-1 | - | - | CASRGGELFF | TGTGCCAGCAGGGGAGGGGAGCTGTTTTTT
TRBJ1-4 | TRBV6-2/TRBV6-3 | - | - | CASKDRGEKLFF | TGTGCCAGCAAGGACCGCGGCGAAAAACTGTTTTTT
TRBJ1-5 | TRBV10-3 | - | few | CAISESGGNQPQHF | TGTGCCATCAGTGAGTCAGGGGGGAATCAGCCCCAGCATTTT
TRBJ2-7 | TRBV20-1 | TRBD2 | few | CSAASGMNTYEQYF | TGCAGTGCGGCTAGCGGGATGAACACCTACGAGCAGTACTTC
TRBJ1-1 | TRBV12-3/TRBV12-4 | - | many | CASRLGRGLNTEAFF | TGTGCCAGCAGGCTGGGGAGAGGACTGAACACTGAAGCTTTCTTT
TRBJ1-1 | TRBV5-1 | - | - | CASSVLAPNTEAFF | TGCGCCAGCAGTGTGCTGGCGCCGAACACTGAAGCTTTCTTT
TRBJ2-1 | TRBV12-3/TRBV12-4 | TRBD1 | - | CASSLGQGSEQFF | TGTGCCAGCAGTTTGGGACAGGGAAGCGAGCAGTTCTTC
TRBJ2-7 | TRBV7-8 | - | - | CAGSTTWGGGEQYF | TGTGCCGGCAGCACCACCTGGGGGGGCGGCGAGCAGTACTTC
TRBJ1-2 | TRBV7-2 | TRBD1 | - | CASSLTGQGGNYGYTF | TGTGCCAGCAGCTTAACGGGACAGGGGGGAAACTATGGCTACACCTTC
TRBJ2-1 | TRBV3-1 | TRBD2 | many | CASSRGSGGAVAYNEQFF | TGTGCCAGCAGCCGAGGGAGCGGGGGGGCTGTCGCCTACAATGAGCAGTTCTTC
TRBJ1-2 | TRBV7-9 | - | - | CASSPPGRLDYGYTF | TGTGCCAGCAGCCCACCCGGACGGTTGGACTATGGCTACACCTTC
TRBJ1-4 | TRBV7-8 | - | - | CASSLTVGKLFF | TGTGCCAGCAGCTTGACCGTGGGAAAACTGTTTTTT
TRBJ2-3 | TRBV5-1 | TRBD2 | - | CASSLVANGRNNEQYF | TGCGCCAGCAGCTTGGTCGCGAACGGGAGGAACAATGAGCAGTATTTT
TRBJ2-3 | TRBV25-1 | - | - | CASSVGLTDTQYF | TGTGCCAGCAGTGTCGGGCTCACAGATACGCAGTATTTT